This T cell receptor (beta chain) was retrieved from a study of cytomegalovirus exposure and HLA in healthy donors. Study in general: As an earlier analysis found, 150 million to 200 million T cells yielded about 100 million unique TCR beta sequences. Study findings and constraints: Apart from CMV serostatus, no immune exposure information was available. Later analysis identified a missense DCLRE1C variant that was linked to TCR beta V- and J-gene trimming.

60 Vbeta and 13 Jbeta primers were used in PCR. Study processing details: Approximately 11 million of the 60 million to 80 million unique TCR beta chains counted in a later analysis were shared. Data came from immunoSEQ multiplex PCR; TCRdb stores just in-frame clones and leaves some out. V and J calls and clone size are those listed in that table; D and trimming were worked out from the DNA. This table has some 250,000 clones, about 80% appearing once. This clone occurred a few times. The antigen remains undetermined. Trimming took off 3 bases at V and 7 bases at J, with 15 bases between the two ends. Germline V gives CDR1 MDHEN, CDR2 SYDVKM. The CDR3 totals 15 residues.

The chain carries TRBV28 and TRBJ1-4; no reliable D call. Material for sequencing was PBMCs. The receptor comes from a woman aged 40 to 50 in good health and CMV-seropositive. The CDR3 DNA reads TGTGCCAGCAGTTTGGCGGGGAACCCCCTTGAAAAACTGTTTTTT. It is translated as CASSLAGNPLEKLFF.